The entry below gives a single T cell receptor (beta chain) sequence along with its context. This clonotype was observed at least ten times. Its antigen is unknown. There are no base qualities to consult, and no much larger clone falls within one base. The CDR3 goes from the cysteine to the phenylalanine over 13 residues. The only DNA kept is the CDR3, 39 bases in frame from the first base. Germline trimming amounts to 6 bases on V and 0 bases on J, with 3 as the count of junction bases outside the gene matches. The germline V gene encodes CDR1 SQVTM and CDR2 ANQGSEA. This specimen belongs to a study of CD8+CD57+ T cells in acquired aplastic anemia listed by TCRdb under 2018. Concerning the study at large: A mean of about 3.2 ug of DNA, ranging from roughly 0.2 to 27.4 ug, was extracted from sorted CD4+ and CD8+ cells. Mean read counts for healthy donor samples were 8.5 million to 10.8 million for CD4+ cells and some 11 million for CD8+ cells. Findings and caveats that apply to the study as a whole: No significant difference in CD8+ Simpson's diversity was found between patients and healthy controls (P=0.060). Although roughly 30 CD8+ CDR3 sequences were shared by patients and controls, these sequences appeared highly expressed in patients and within the immunodominant clones of patients.

In the study, sorted CD4+ and CD8+ blood T cells from patients with severe aplastic anemia and from healthy subjects underwent deep sequencing of TCR repertoires. Ficoll-Paque density gradient centrifugation was used to isolate peripheral blood mononuclear cells. Before DNA was extracted, CD4+ and CD8+ T cells were sorted using either FACS or magnetic beads. TCR beta VDJ combination and CDR3 sequence profiling used genomic DNA as the template. An Illumina HiSeq 2000 was the platform used for TCR repertoire sequencing. For the original study's pipeline: Repertoire assessment relied on Simpson's diversity index, CDR3 size and DJ length profiles, and TRBV/TRBJ rearrangement plots. The immunodominant clone was defined as the most abundant DNA sequence in deep sequencing data. CDR3 amino acid sequences were checked for sharing between subjects and were compared against published repertoires and the VDJdb database. Using fastp at Q25 and MiXCR, TCRdb reprocessed the public reads and kept productive beta chains. Each record represents a unique CDR3 protein, reported with the most common genes and DNA among its rows. TCRdb, rather than the study authors, made the V and J calls. Present in this sample are about 140,000 distinct CDR3 sequences, 35% to 50% of which were seen just once. 8% to 9.5% of the sample rests with the top ten.

The receptor chain draws on TRBV29-1 and TRBJ1-2, with 8 bases in between that match TRBD1. Sequencing input: sorted CD4+, CD8+, or CD8+CD57+ T cells (not recorded which) from PBMCs. The receptor was isolated from a human donor in good health, serving as a control. Here is the DNA: TGCAGCGTCCCGGGACAGGCTAACTATGGCTACACCTTC. This codes for CSVPGQANYGYTF.